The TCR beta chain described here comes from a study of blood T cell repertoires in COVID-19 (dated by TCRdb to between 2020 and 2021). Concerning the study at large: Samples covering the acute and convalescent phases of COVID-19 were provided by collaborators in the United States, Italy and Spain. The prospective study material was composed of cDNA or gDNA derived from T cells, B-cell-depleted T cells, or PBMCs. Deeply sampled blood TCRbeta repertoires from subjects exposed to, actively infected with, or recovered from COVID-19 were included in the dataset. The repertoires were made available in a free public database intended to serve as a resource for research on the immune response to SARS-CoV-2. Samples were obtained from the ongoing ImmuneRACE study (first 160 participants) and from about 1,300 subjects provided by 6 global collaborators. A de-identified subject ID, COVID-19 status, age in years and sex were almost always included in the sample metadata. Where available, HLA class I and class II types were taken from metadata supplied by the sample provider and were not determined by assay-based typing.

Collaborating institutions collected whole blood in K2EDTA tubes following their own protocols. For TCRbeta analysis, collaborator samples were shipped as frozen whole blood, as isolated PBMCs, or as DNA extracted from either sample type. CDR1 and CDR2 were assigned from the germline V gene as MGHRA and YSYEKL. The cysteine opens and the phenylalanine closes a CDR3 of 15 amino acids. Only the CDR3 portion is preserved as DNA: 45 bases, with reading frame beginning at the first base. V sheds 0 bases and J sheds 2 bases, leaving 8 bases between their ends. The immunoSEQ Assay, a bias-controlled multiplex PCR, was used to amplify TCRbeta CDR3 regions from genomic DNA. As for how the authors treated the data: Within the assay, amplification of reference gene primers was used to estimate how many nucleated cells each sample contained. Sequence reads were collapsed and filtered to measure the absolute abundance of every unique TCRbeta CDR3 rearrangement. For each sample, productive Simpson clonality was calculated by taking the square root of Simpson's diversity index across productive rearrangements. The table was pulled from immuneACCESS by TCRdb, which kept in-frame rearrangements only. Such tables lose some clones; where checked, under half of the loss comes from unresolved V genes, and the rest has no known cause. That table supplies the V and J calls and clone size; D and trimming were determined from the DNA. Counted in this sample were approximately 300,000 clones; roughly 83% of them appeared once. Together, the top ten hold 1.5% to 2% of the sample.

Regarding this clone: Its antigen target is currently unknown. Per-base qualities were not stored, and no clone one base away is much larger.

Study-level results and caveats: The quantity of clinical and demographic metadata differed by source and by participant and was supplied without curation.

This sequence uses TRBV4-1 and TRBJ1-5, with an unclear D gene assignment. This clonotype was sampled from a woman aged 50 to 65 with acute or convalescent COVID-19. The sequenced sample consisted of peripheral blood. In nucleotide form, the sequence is TGCGCCAGCAGCCAAGATAACGGTGGCAATCAGCCCCAGCATTTT. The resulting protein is CASSQDNGGNQPQHF.